The 12 T cell receptor beta chains listed next were all sequenced from one sample in a study of identical twins. TCRdb itself ran the 5' RACE reads through MiXCR, one entry per CDR3 protein. The top ten clones hold 0.4% to 0.6% of a sample with about 530,000 distinct CDR3 sequences, more than 20% of them seen once. The data also belong to a second study, concerning yellow fever vaccine responses in identical twins.

The sample consisted of CD4+ T cells sorted from blood. Receptors were obtained from a woman between 18 and 29 years old in good health.

V gene TRBV2 combines with J gene TRBJ2-7, with 10 positions matching TRBD1. Trimming took 6 bases from V and 4 from J; bases not matched to a gene: 9. CDR1 and CDR2 from the germline V gene are SNHLY and FYNNEI. The CDR3 spans 15 residues. This CDR3 reads CASSYRQGAVYEQYF. CDR3 in DNA: TGTGCCAGCAGCTACAGACAGGGGGCGGTTTACGAGCAGTACTTC. The whole variable domain, remainder taken from reference TRBV2 and TRBJ2-7, is EPEVTQTPSHQVTQMGQEVILRCVPISNHLYFYWYRQILGQKVEFLVSFYNNEISEKSEIFDDQFSVERPDGSNFTLKIRSTKLEDSAMYFCASSYRQGAVYEQYFGPGTRLTVT.

This clonotype has just a few counts. The chain employs TRBV3-1 and TRBJ1-1; D gene uncertain. The V and J ends lost 1 base and 0 bases respectively, with 9 bases between them. Germline lookup yields CDR1 LGHDT and CDR2 YNNKEL (reference sequence). CDR3 length: 15 amino acids. The CDR3 region has the DNA TGTGCCAGCAGCCAAGCAGGATCGATGAACACTGAAGCTTTCTTT. As protein: CASSQAGSMNTEAFF.

The V and J genes are TRBV7-6 and TRBJ2-5; 10 nucleotides align to TRBD1. J was trimmed by 1 base and V by 5 bases; bases with no gene match: 13. Looked up from germline, CDR1 is SGHVS and CDR2 is FNYEAQ. The length of the CDR3 is 18 residues. The CDR3 nucleotides read TGTGCCAGCAGCGTAACACCGGGACAGGGGAACACCCAAGAGACCCAGTACTTC. Protein: CASSVTPGQGNTQETQYF. Full variable domain (missing parts from reference TRBV7-6 and TRBJ2-5): GAGVSQSPRYKVTKRGQDVALRCDPISGHVSLYWYRQALGQGPEFLTYFNYEAQQDKSGLPNDRFSAERPEGSISTLTIQRTEQRDSAMYRCASSVTPGQGNTQETQYFGPGTRLLVL.

This clonotype was seen only a few times. The CDR3 protein is CASSLAGKRTSGVHEQFF. CDR3 in DNA: TGCGCCAGCAGCTTGGCTGGAAAACGGACTAGCGGTGTACACGAGCAGTTCTTC. This chain joins TRBV5-1 and TRBJ2-1, with 10 nucleotides matching TRBD2. Germline assignment: CDR1 SGHRS and CDR2 YFSETQ. Unmatched junction bases numbered 16, after V lost 0 bases and J lost 10 bases. The CDR3 is made up of 18 amino acids.

The V gene is TRBV12-5, the J gene TRBJ2-7, with D perhaps TRBD2 (5 bases). V lost 5 bases to trimming and J lost 6 bases, with 14 bases between them. This CDR3 spans 13 amino acids. Germline CDR1 and CDR2: LGHNT and FRNRAP. CDR3 region: CASGLGNAGEQYF. The CDR3 nucleotides read TGTGCTAGTGGTCTCGGGAACGCCGGCGAGCAGTACTTC.

This chain links TRBV4-1 with TRBJ2-3, with D possibly TRBD2 on 6 matching bases. The germline V and J ends were trimmed by 1 base and 2 bases, with 10 bases remaining between them. The CDR3 is 15 amino acids. Germline V gene sequence: CDR1 MGHRA, CDR2 YSYEKL. The CDR3, as DNA: TGCGCCAGCAGCCAAGTTGGCGGGGACACAGATACGCAGTATTTT. The encoded protein is CASSQVGGDTDTQYF.

In this sample, this clonotype turned up a few times. The V gene is TRBV7-3, the J gene TRBJ1-1; D gene unclear. CDR3 size: 13 residues. Germline V gene lookup returns CDR1 SGHTA and CDR2 FQGTGA. V dropped 10 bases and J dropped 0 bases, with 12 bases sitting between them. CDR3: CATRDTVNTEAFF. Written as DNA, the CDR3 is TGTGCCACACGTGACACAGTGAACACTGAAGCTTTCTTT.

The rearrangement links TRBV7-2 to TRBJ2-3, with 14 bases fitting TRBD2. CDR3 size: 17 residues. Per germline, CDR1 SGHTA and CDR2 FQGNSA. V was clipped by 0 bases and J by 3 bases; unmatched bases: 2. CDR3 sequence (DNA): TGTGCCAGCAGCTTAGCGGGGACTAGCGGGAGTACAGATACGCAGTATTTT. Its translation is CASSLAGTSGSTDTQYF.

In DNA, the CDR3 is TGCAGTGCTATCGACAGCCGACCTAGCACAGATACGCAGTATTTT. This translates into CSAIDSRPSTDTQYF. The V and J genes are TRBV20-1 and TRBJ2-3; D is possibly TRBD1 (5 bases). Germline V gene sequence: CDR1 DFQATT, CDR2 SNEGSKA (reference sequence). CDR3 length equals 15 residues. Trimming left V 4 bases short and J 0 bases short, with 14 bases between.

The chain employs TRBV7-8 and TRBJ1-5; 7 positions agree with TRBD1. The junction had 7 bases not matched to a gene; V was cut back by 1 base and J by 7 bases. The CDR3 consists of 15 residues. The germline CDR1 and CDR2 sequences are SGHVS and FQNEAQ. The CDR3 DNA follows: TGTGCCAGCAGCTTAGTAGAGGGGGCTCGGCAGCCCCAGCATTTT. The encoded protein is CASSLVEGARQPQHF.

The chain has TRBV5-1 and TRBJ2-3; D tentatively reads TRBD1 or TRBD2 (5 bases each). CDR3 length: 13 amino acids. Germline CDR1 reads SGHRS; CDR2 reads YFSETQ. V lost 4 bases and J 6 bases, leaving 12 bases between the germline ends. The DNA for the CDR3 is TGCGCCAGCAGCCCGAGGGGCCATGATACGCAGTATTTT. This gives the protein CASSPRGHDTQYF.

The chain couples TRBV10-3 to TRBJ2-1, with D unresolved. Trimming pared 8 bases from V and 0 bases from J, leaving 14 bases between. The CDR3 has 15 amino acids. Germline assignment: CDR1 ENHRY and CDR2 SYGVKD. The CDR3 here is CAIGIIQSSYNEQFF. The CDR3 coding sequence is TGTGCCATCGGCATTATACAGAGCTCCTACAATGAGCAGTTCTTC.